There are many counts of the clone carrying this T cell receptor (beta chain). Its antigen is not known. The time point denotes: patch test 1, 2 weeks after DPC sensitization. Treatment described: therapeutic diphenylcyclopropenone sensitization with weekly scalp DPC. Blood, whole and unfractionated, served as the source for total RNA extraction. Participating donors were patients with alopecia, aged 18 to 70 years, considered appropriate candidates for DPC. Germline lookup yields CDR1 SGHAT and CDR2 FQNNGV. The CDR3 runs to 14 residues. Trimming shortened V by 1 base and J by 2 bases, and 8 bases separated the two germline ends. The data stem from a study of human T cells and chemical hapten exposure. Individual cDNA molecules in this library carried unique molecular identifiers. In the original processing: Approximately 99,000 TCRs per sample was the median, with a range of 23,224 to 690,600. A single record per CDR3 protein comes from TCRdb applying MiXCR to the RACE reads. The V and J calls reflect TCRdb's pipeline rather than the authors' work. Found here are some 52,000 distinct CDR3 sequences, approximately 11% of them singletons; the top ten hold 1.8%.

Study results and caveats: Alopecia affected the donors, so their immune response may differ from healthy people's.

V and J are TRBV11-2 and TRBJ2-5; no reliable D call. Sequencing was performed on whole blood, taken in connection with sensitization to the hapten diphenylcyclopropenone (DPC). The receptor was isolated from a woman in her thirties or forties with alopecia areata. Some clones in this sample may be carry-over from other donors' samples. The CDR3 DNA reads as TGTGCCAGCAGCTTAGGCGCAGGTCAAGAGACCCAGTACTTC. It encodes CASSLGAGQETQYF. The complete variable domain, with remaining parts taken from reference TRBV11-2 and TRBJ2-5, reads EAGVAQSPRYKIIEKRQSVAFWCNPISGHATLYWYQQILGQGPKLLIQFQNNGVVDDSQLPKDRFSAERLKGVDSTLKIQPAKLEDSAVYLCASSLGAGQETQYFGPGTRLLVL.